This TCR beta chain was sequenced in a study of blood T cell repertoires in COVID-19. Study-wide context: PBMCs, B-cell-depleted T cells, or T cells were the source of the cDNA or gDNA that made up the material.

With V trimmed by 6 bases and J by 7 bases, 10 bases remained unmatched. The germline V gene has CDR1 WSHSY and CDR2 SAAADI. This CDR3 comprises 15 residues. Sequenced by immunoSEQ multiplex PCR; TCRdb stores in-frame clones only, minus some. Here the sample spans 150,000 or so clones, 70% to 90% being singletons. The sequenced sample consisted of peripheral blood. This chain connects TRBV10-2 to TRBJ1-5; TRBD1 aligns across 9 bases. The sequence was collected from a man between 18 and 35 years old with acute or convalescent COVID-19. Here the CDR3 reads CASRAGTGLWQPQHF. CDR3 sequence (DNA): TGCGCCAGCAGGGCCGGGACAGGGCTATGGCAGCCCCAGCATTTT.